Listed below are T cell receptor beta chains from one sample, sequenced in a study of blood T cell repertoires in COVID-19. Sequencing was performed with immunoSEQ multiplex PCR; in TCRdb, only in-frame clones are kept and a portion is missing. The data hold 150,000 to 200,000 clones, with 83% observed a single time. The sequenced sample was peripheral blood. The receptors originated from a human donor in a cohort sampled during active COVID-19. The CDR3 runs from the conserved cysteine through the conserved F or W. D genes are given only for firm matches. A row's size may be missing; if present it is once, few, many or a size class.

>NA|TRBV11-2|NA|TRBJ2-5
TGTGCCAGCAGCACCCACGGTCCGGGGCAAGAGACCCAGTACTTC
CASSTHGPGQETQYF
>NA|TRBV9|NA|TRBJ1-1
TGTGCCAGCAGCCCCAGGGGTTGGGACACTGAAGCTTTCTTT
CASSPRGWDTEAFF
>NA|TRBV6-6|NA|TRBJ2-7
TGTGCCAGCAGCCCGGACTACACCTACGAGCAGTACTTC
CASSPDYTYEQYF
>TRBD1|TRBV11-3|NA|TRBJ2-6
TGTGCCAGCAGCATCGGGACAGGCCCCTCTGGGGCCAACGTCCTGACTTTC
CASSIGTGPSGANVLTF
>NA|TRBV6-6|once|TRBJ2-1
TGTGCCAGCAGTTACAACACAGGGCTCTACAATGAGCAGTTCTTC
CASSYNTGLYNEQFF
>NA|TRBV4-2|NA|TRBJ2-6
TGTGCCAGCAGCCCCGCGGGGGCCAACGTCCTGACTTTC
CASSPAGANVLTF
>NA|TRBV7-9|NA|TRBJ1-5
TGTGCCAGCAGCTTATTTAAGAGAACAGTTGGATATCAGCCCCAGCATTTT
CASSLFKRTVGYQPQHF
>TRBD2|TRBV11-2|NA|TRBJ2-3
TGTGCCAGCAGCTTAAGTAGCGGGAGGGGCACAGATACGCAGTATTTT
CASSLSSGRGTDTQYF
>TRBD2|TRBV4-3|NA|TRBJ2-7
TGCGCCAGCAGACTAGCGGGAGGTTCGGGAGAGCAGTACTTC
CASRLAGGSGEQYF
>TRBD1|TRBV9|NA|TRBJ1-4
TGTGCCAGCAGCGTGGAGGGACAGGGAAATGAAAAACTGTTTTTT
CASSVEGQGNEKLFF
>NA|TRBV24-1|NA|TRBJ2-1
TGTGCCACCAGTGATGCTAATCCCGTCCACAATGAGCAGTTCTTC
CATSDANPVHNEQFF
>TRBD1|TRBV24-1|NA|TRBJ1-5
TGTGCCACCAGTGAGTCTTGGAGCACAGGGGTCAATCAGCCCCAGCATTTT
CATSESWSTGVNQPQHF
>TRBD2|TRBV12-3/TRBV12-4|NA|TRBJ2-7
TGTGCCAGCAGATTAGCGGGAGGGTATGAGCAGTACTTC
CASRLAGGYEQYF
>NA|TRBV27|NA|TRBJ1-2
TGTGCCAGCACCCCAGGCGGGGCCTCTTCCTATGGCTACACCTTC
CASTPGGASSYGYTF
>TRBD1|TRBV18|NA|TRBJ2-7
TGTGCCAGCTCACCAGGACAGGGGGGAGCCTACGAGCAGTACTTC
CASSPGQGGAYEQYF
>TRBD2|TRBV27|NA|TRBJ2-3
TGTGCCAGCAGTTGGTCCGACGGGAGGACAGATACGCAGTATTTT
CASSWSDGRTDTQYF
>TRBD2|TRBV14|NA|TRBJ2-7
TGTGCCAGCAGCCAAGCCCTGGCGGGAGTCGTCTACGAGCAGTACTTC
CASSQALAGVVYEQYF
>TRBD1|TRBV18|NA|TRBJ2-6
TGTGCCAGCTCCCTCCGGGACAGGGCAATTTCTGGGGCCAACGTCCTGACTTTC
CASSLRDRAISGANVLTF
>TRBD2|TRBV11-2|NA|TRBJ2-3
TGTGCCAGCAGCGCTCGAGCGGGAGGGCCCGAAGATACGCAGTATTTT
CASSARAGGPEDTQYF
>NA|TRBV4-3|NA|TRBJ1-6
TGCGCCAGCAGCCAAGATCGGCGTTTGGAGCATTCACCCCTCCACTTT
CASSQDRRLEHSPLHF
>NA|TRBV6-5|NA|TRBJ1-5
TGTGCCAGCAGCCCGGCGGGGGTAGGACAGCCCCAGCATTTT
CASSPAGVGQPQHF
>NA|TRBV5-6|NA|TRBJ1-2
TGTGCCAGCAGCTTGTCAGGGGAGAACTATGGCTACACCTTC
CASSLSGENYGYTF
>NA|TRBV6-6|NA|TRBJ1-1
TGTGCCATCCGAACAGGAGATACTGAAGCTTTCTTT
CAIRTGDTEAFF
>NA|TRBV12-5|NA|TRBJ2-1
TGTGCTAGTGGTTTGGCCCTTGGACAGCACAATGAGCAGTTCTTC
CASGLALGQHNEQFF
>NA|TRBV5-4|NA|TRBJ2-5
TGTGCCAGCAGCTTGGAAGGACTACCCCAGGTGAAGACCCAGTACTTC
CASSLEGLPQVKTQYF
>NA|TRBV12-2|NA|TRBJ2-1
TGTGCAAGTCGCATTACTAGCGGCATAGGCAATGAGCAGTTCTTC
CASRITSGIGNEQFF
>NA|TRBV6-2/TRBV6-3|NA|TRBJ2-3
TGTGCCAGCAGTGGGTTCGGGGTGATTAGCACAGATACGCAGTATTTT
CASSGFGVISTDTQYF
>TRBD2|TRBV5-1|few|TRBJ2-1
TGCGCCAGCAGTAGCGGGACGAACTCCTACAATGAGCAGTTCTTC
CASSSGTNSYNEQFF